The rows below give T cell receptor beta chains drawn from one sample of a study of OX40 agonist ivuxolimab in advanced cancers. The data were produced by immunoSEQ multiplex PCR, yet TCRdb's version contains in-frame clones alone and is incomplete. In the table there are tens of thousands of clones, 84% of which are singletons. This specimen was CD4+ or CD8+ T cells sorted from blood, taken in a trial of the OX40 agonist ivuxolimab. The receptors derive from an adult with an advanced solid tumor such as melanoma, head and neck, liver or kidney cancer. The CDR3 runs from the conserved cysteine through the conserved F or W. Fields, in order: J gene, V gene, clone size, D gene, CDR3 protein, CDR3 DNA. The D gene is left open where the match is weak. Clone size is shown for a subset of rows, as once, few, many or a class of expanded clone.

J: TRBJ2-7; V: TRBV14; size: few; D: -; CDR3: CASSQMSEQYF; DNA: TGTGCCAGCAGCCAAATGTCCGAGCAGTACTTC
J: TRBJ2-7; V: TRBV9; size: once; D: TRBD1; CDR3: CASSDRDRGHQTSYEQYF; DNA: TGTGCCAGCAGCGACCGGGACAGGGGGCACCAAACCTCCTACGAGCAGTACTTC
J: TRBJ1-2; V: TRBV6-6; size: -; D: -; CDR3: CASSSPGRSYGYTF; DNA: TGTGCCAGCAGTTCGCCGGGACGGAGCTATGGCTACACCTTC
J: TRBJ2-3; V: TRBV28; size: -; D: -; CDR3: CASSFKTGRTDTQYF; DNA: TGTGCCAGCAGTTTTAAAACTGGACGCACAGATACGCAGTATTTT
J: TRBJ2-7; V: TRBV5-6; size: medium-sized; D: TRBD1; CDR3: CASSLGQAAYEQYF; DNA: TGTGCCAGCAGCTTAGGACAGGCGGCCTACGAGCAGTACTTC
J: TRBJ1-1; V: TRBV4-2; size: few; D: -; CDR3: CASTSLAANTEAFF; DNA: TGTGCCAGCACCTCATTAGCCGCGAACACTGAAGCTTTCTTT
J: TRBJ2-7; V: TRBV21-1; size: few; D: -; CDR3: CASSKEGGPYEQYF; DNA: TGTGCCAGCAGCAAAGAAGGGGGGCCCTACGAGCAGTACTTC
J: TRBJ1-5; V: TRBV5-1; size: -; D: -; CDR3: CASSPEWGNQPQHF; DNA: TGCGCCAGCAGCCCGGAGTGGGGCAATCAGCCCCAGCATTTT
J: TRBJ2-5; V: TRBV7-7; size: -; D: TRBD2; CDR3: CASSSLAGPQETQYF; DNA: TGTGCTAGCAGCTCCTTAGCGGGGCCCCAAGAGACCCAGTACTTC
J: TRBJ1-1; V: TRBV2; size: -; D: -; CDR3: CASRWDVAFF; DNA: TGTGCCAGCAGATGGGATGTAGCTTTCTTT
J: TRBJ1-1; V: TRBV19; size: -; D: -; CDR3: CASSIGVNTEAFF; DNA: TGTGCCAGTAGTATAGGGGTAAACACTGAAGCTTTCTTT
J: TRBJ2-2; V: TRBV10-3; size: -; D: -; CDR3: CAISEADHRAIAGELFF; DNA: TGTGCCATCAGTGAGGCGGACCACCGGGCGATCGCCGGGGAGCTGTTTTTT
J: TRBJ2-7; V: TRBV28; size: once; D: -; CDR3: CASSLEQAKWEQYF; DNA: TGTGCCAGCAGTTTAGAACAGGCTAAGTGGGAGCAGTACTTC
J: TRBJ2-5; V: TRBV7-7; size: -; D: -; CDR3: CASSLAFSGQETQYF; DNA: TGTGCTAGCAGCTTAGCTTTTAGCGGCCAAGAGACCCAGTACTTC
J: TRBJ1-1; V: TRBV19; size: -; D: TRBD1; CDR3: CASGEQGATEAFF; DNA: TGTGCGTCAGGGGAACAGGGGGCCACTGAAGCTTTCTTT
J: TRBJ1-1; V: TRBV12-5; size: -; D: TRBD1; CDR3: CASGRTGSLLNTEAFF; DNA: TGTGCTAGTGGCAGGACAGGGAGCTTACTGAACACTGAAGCTTTCTTT
J: TRBJ1-5; V: TRBV28; size: -; D: -; CDR3: CASSQDFSNQPQHF; DNA: TGTGCCAGCAGTCAGGATTTTAGCAATCAGCCCCAGCATTTT
J: TRBJ2-7; V: TRBV7-8; size: once; D: -; CDR3: CASSLGVFWGQVEQYF; DNA: TGTGCCAGCAGTCTCGGAGTTTTTTGGGGGCAAGTCGAGCAGTACTTC
J: TRBJ1-1; V: TRBV29-1; size: many; D: -; CDR3: CSAGTRLEAFF; DNA: TGCAGCGCTGGGACAAGACTTGAAGCTTTCTTT
J: TRBJ1-1; V: TRBV6-5; size: -; D: -; CDR3: CASREGGSYTEAFF; DNA: TGTGCCAGCAGGGAAGGGGGGTCCTACACTGAAGCTTTCTTT
J: TRBJ2-1; V: TRBV19; size: -; D: TRBD1; CDR3: CASSKNRGSSYNEQFF; DNA: TGTGCCAGTAGTAAAAACAGGGGCAGCTCCTACAATGAGCAGTTCTTC
J: TRBJ2-7; V: TRBV18; size: -; D: -; CDR3: CASSPPGGTYEQYF; DNA: TGTGCCAGCTCACCACCGGGGGGTACCTACGAGCAGTACTTC